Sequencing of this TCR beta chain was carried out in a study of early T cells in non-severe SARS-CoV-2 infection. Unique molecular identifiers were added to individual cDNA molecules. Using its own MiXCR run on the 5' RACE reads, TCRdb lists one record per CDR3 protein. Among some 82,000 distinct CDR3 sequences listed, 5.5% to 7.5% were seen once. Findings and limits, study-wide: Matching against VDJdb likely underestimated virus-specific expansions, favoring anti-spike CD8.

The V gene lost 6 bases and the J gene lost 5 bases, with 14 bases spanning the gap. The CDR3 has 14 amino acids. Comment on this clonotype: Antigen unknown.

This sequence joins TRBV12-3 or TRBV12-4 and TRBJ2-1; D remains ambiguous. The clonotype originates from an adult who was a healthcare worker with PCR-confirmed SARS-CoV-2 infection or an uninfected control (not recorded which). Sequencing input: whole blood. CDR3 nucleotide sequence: TGTGCCAGCAGCCGACCAACCCTACACAATGAGCAGTTCTTC. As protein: CASSRPTLHNEQFF.